The rows below give T cell receptor beta chains drawn from one sample of a study of human T cells and chemical hapten exposure. One entry per CDR3 protein results from TCRdb running MiXCR on the RACE reads. This table has tens of thousands of distinct CDR3 sequences, under 9% appearing once. The material sequenced was whole blood, taken in connection with sensitization to the hapten diphenylcyclopropenone (DPC). The receptors derive from a woman in her thirties with alopecia areata. Some clones in this sample may be carry-over from other donors' samples. The CDR3 runs from the conserved cysteine through the conserved F or W. The D gene is left open where the match is weak. Some rows have no size entry. The others give once, few or many, or a class for an expanded clone.

D gene	CDR3 length	J gene	clone size	V gene	CDR3 protein	CDR3 DNA
TRBD2	16	TRBJ2-2	few	TRBV6-5	CASMTSGGATTGELFF	TGTGCCAGCATGACTAGCGGGGGGGCGACCACCGGGGAGCTGTTTTTT
.	12	TRBJ2-1	many	TRBV29-1	CSVGGRADEQFF	TGCAGCGTGGGGGGCAGGGCTGATGAGCAGTTCTTC
TRBD1	16	TRBJ1-2	many	TRBV7-3	CASSLTGGGSFDGYTF	TGTGCCAGCAGCTTGACAGGGGGCGGTTCGTTTGATGGCTACACCTTC
.	13	TRBJ2-4	many	TRBV6-5	CASREGEAHIQYF	TGTGCCAGCAGAGAGGGGGAGGCGCACATTCAGTACTTC
.	16	TRBJ2-2	many	TRBV14	CASSRLSGGRTGELFF	TGTGCCAGCAGCCGACTCAGCGGAGGAAGGACCGGGGAGCTGTTTTTT
.	12	TRBJ2-7	many	TRBV12-3/TRBV12-4	CASSRENYEQYF	TGTGCCAGCAGTCGAGAAAACTACGAGCAGTACTTC
.	15	TRBJ2-7	many	TRBV10-3	CAISMRALQSYEQYF	TGTGCCATCTCTATGCGGGCACTTCAATCCTACGAGCAGTACTTC
.	18	TRBJ1-4	many	TRBV12-3/TRBV12-4	CASSSYPPFSIGNEKLFF	TGTGCCAGCAGCTCCTACCCGCCCTTCAGCATTGGGAATGAAAAACTGTTTTTT
.	14	TRBJ2-1	many	TRBV7-9	CASSANGAYNEQFF	TGTGCCAGCAGCGCAAACGGGGCCTACAATGAGCAGTTCTTC
.	19	TRBJ2-4	few	TRBV15	CATSRPYGTPGGAKNIQYF	TGTGCCACCAGCAGACCCTACGGGACACCCGGAGGGGCCAAAAACATTCAGTACTTC
TRBD1	15	TRBJ2-1	many	TRBV18	CASSPGQASYNEQFF	TGTGCCAGCTCACCCGGACAGGCCTCCTACAATGAGCAGTTCTTC
TRBD1	13	TRBJ2-1	few	TRBV20-1	CSARGGTANEQFF	TGCAGTGCTAGAGGAGGGACAGCCAATGAGCAGTTCTTC
.	14	TRBJ1-3	.	TRBV7-2	CASSLGASGNTIYF	TGTGCCAGCAGCTTAGGCGCGTCCGGAAACACCATATATTTT
.	11	TRBJ1-1	few	TRBV30	CAMGPNTEAFF	TGTGCCATGGGCCCGAACACTGAAGCTTTCTTT
TRBD1	16	TRBJ2-7	few	TRBV27	CASSSATGANPYEQYF	TGTGCCAGCAGTTCGGCGACAGGGGCGAATCCCTACGAGCAGTACTTC
.	14	TRBJ2-3	many	TRBV29-1	CSVETAGSTDTQYF	TGCAGCGTTGAAACGGCTGGCAGCACAGATACGCAGTATTTT
.	20	TRBJ1-2	few	TRBV28	CASSLRVSREPKREPYGYTF	TGTGCCAGCAGTTTACGGGTATCACGGGAACCCAAAAGAGAGCCCTATGGCTACACCTTC
.	12	TRBJ1-2	few	TRBV19	CASSIPGYGYTF	TGTGCCAGTAGTATCCCAGGGTATGGCTACACCTTC
TRBD1	13	TRBJ1-1	few	TRBV6-5	CASSYGEGAGAFF	TGTGCCAGCAGTTACGGGGAGGGGGCGGGAGCTTTCTTT
TRBD1	17	TRBJ2-1	.	TRBV5-1	CASSSDLTGLGYNEQFF	TGCGCCAGCAGCTCTGACTTGACAGGGCTTGGGTACAATGAGCAGTTCTTC
.	14	TRBJ1-5	many	TRBV5-4	CASSPDSSNQPQHF	TGTGCCAGCAGCCCGGACAGTAGCAATCAGCCCCAGCATTTT
.	16	TRBJ2-2	few	TRBV29-1	CSVSTHGTSNTGELFF	TGCAGCGTCTCTACTCACGGGACATCGAACACCGGGGAGCTGTTTTTT
TRBD2	14	TRBJ2-3	many	TRBV12-3/TRBV12-4	CASSSDLAADTQYF	TGTGCCAGCAGTTCGGACCTAGCGGCAGATACGCAGTATTTT
.	15	TRBJ2-3	few	TRBV5-1	CASSLFGLNTDTQYF	TGCGCCAGCAGCTTGTTCGGCCTAAACACAGATACGCAGTATTTT
TRBD1	14	TRBJ1-1	.	TRBV7-2	CASSRPGTGGAAFF	TGTGCCAGCAGCCGTCCCGGGACAGGGGGAGCAGCTTTCTTT
.	13	TRBJ2-3	many	TRBV3-1	CASSQKGTDTQYF	TGTGCCAGCAGCCAAAAGGGTACAGATACGCAGTATTTT
.	11	TRBJ2-1	many	TRBV29-1	CSVVGGNEQFF	TGCAGCGTTGTAGGGGGGAATGAGCAGTTCTTC
.	16	TRBJ1-3	many	TRBV18	CASSPPAGMTGNTIYF	TGTGCCAGCTCACCCCCCGCAGGTATGACTGGAAACACCATATATTTT
.	13	TRBJ2-1	many	TRBV6-5	CASSYRTANEQFF	TGTGCCAGCAGTTACCGGACAGCAAATGAGCAGTTCTTC
.	15	TRBJ1-1	few	TRBV12-5	CASAGGILMNTEAFF	TGTGCTAGTGCCGGAGGAATACTTATGAACACTGAAGCTTTCTTT
.	12	TRBJ1-2	many	TRBV14	CASSQEEDGYTF	TGTGCCAGCAGCCAAGAAGAGGATGGCTACACCTTC
.	13	TRBJ1-2	few	TRBV12-3/TRBV12-4	CASSFPGNYGYTF	TGTGCCAGCAGTTTCCCGGGGAACTATGGCTACACCTTC
.	13	TRBJ1-1	.	TRBV5-1	CASSPGGLTEAFF	TGCGCCAGCAGCCCTGGGGGACTTACTGAAGCTTTCTTT
.	15	TRBJ2-7	many	TRBV6-5	CASSPEGTGAGEQYF	TGTGCCAGCAGCCCGGAGGGTACAGGGGCAGGCGAGCAGTACTTC
TRBD1	14	TRBJ2-2	few	TRBV12-3/TRBV12-4	CASSRDRGIGELFF	TGTGCCAGCAGTCGGGACAGGGGGATCGGGGAGCTGTTTTTT
.	11	TRBJ2-3	.	TRBV29-1	CSGGHTDTQYF	TGCAGCGGGGGTCATACAGATACGCAGTATTTT
.	15	TRBJ1-2	.	TRBV20-1	CSARDLGGGANGYTF	TGCAGTGCTAGAGATTTAGGTGGGGGGGCCAATGGCTACACCTTC
.	11	TRBJ1-1	few	TRBV20-1	CSASQGTEAFF	TGCAGTGCATCACAGGGCACTGAAGCTTTCTTT